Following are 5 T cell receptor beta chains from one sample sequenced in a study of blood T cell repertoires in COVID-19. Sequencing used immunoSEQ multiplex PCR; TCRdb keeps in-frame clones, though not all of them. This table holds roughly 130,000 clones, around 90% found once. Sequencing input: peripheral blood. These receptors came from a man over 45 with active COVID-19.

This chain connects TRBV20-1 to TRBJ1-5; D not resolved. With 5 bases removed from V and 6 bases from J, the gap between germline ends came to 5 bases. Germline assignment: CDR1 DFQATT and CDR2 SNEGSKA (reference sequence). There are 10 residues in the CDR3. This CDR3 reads CSAGGQPQHF. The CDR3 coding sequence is TGCAGTGCTGGCGGTCAGCCCCAGCATTTT.

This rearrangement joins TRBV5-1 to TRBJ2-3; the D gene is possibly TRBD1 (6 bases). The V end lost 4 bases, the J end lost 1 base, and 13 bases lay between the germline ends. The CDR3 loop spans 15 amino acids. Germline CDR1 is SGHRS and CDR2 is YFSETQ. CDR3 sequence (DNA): TGCGCCAGCAGCCCCGGACAGTTTCGCACAGATACGCAGTATTTT. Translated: CASSPGQFRTDTQYF.

The CDR3 spells CASSLYIGGSGTGELFF. As DNA, the CDR3 is TGTGCCAGCAGCTTATATATTGGGGGGTCTGGCACCGGGGAGCTGTTTTTT. J is TRBJ2-2 and V is TRBV13; weak D call: TRBD2 (6 bases). Germline CDR1 is PRHDT and CDR2 is FYEKMQ (reference sequence). The CDR3 spans 17 residues. V was clipped by 2 bases and J by 4 bases, with 17 bases between them.

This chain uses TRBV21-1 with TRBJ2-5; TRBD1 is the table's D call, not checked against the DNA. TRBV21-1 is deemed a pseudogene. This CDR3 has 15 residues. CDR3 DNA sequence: TGTGCCAGCAGCAAAGGACAAGGTCCCCCCGAGACCCAGTACTTC. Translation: CASSKGQGPPETQYF.

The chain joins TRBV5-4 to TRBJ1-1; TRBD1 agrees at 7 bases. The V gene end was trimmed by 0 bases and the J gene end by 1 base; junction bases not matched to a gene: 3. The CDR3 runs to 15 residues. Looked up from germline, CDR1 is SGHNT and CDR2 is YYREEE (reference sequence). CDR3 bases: TGTGCCAGCAGCTTGGCCACAGGGGCGAACACTGAAGCTTTCTTT. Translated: CASSLATGANTEAFF.